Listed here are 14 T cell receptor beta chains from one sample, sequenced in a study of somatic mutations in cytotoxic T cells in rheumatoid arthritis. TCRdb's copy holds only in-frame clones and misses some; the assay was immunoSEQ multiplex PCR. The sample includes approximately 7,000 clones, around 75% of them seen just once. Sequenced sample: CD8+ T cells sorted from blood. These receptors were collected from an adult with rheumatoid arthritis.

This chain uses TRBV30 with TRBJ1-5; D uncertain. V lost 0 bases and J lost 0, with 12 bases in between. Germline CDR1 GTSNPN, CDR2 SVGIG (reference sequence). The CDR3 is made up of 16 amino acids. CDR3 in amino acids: CAWSVPVIGSNQPQHF. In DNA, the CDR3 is TGTGCCTGGAGTGTACCGGTTATCGGTAGCAATCAGCCCCAGCATTTT.

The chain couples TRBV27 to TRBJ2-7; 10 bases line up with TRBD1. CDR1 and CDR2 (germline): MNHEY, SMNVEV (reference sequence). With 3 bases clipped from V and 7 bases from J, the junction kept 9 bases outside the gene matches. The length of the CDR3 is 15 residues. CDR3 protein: CASSLSPGQGWEQYF. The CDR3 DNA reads TGTGCCAGCAGTTTGTCCCCGGGACAGGGGTGGGAGCAGTACTTC.

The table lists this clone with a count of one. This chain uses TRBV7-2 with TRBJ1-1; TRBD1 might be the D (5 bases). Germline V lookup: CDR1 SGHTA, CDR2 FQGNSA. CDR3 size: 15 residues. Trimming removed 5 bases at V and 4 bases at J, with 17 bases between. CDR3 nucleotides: TGTGCCAGCAGCATCTTGGCTGACAGTGGCACTGAAGCTTTCTTT. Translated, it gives CASSILADSGTEAFF. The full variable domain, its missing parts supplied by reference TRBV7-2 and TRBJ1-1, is GAGVSQSPSNKVTEKGKDVELRCDPISGHTALYWYRQSLGQGLEFLIYFQGNSAPDKSGLPSDRFSAERTGGSVSTLTIQRTQQEDSAVYLCASSILADSGTEAFFGQGTRLTVV.

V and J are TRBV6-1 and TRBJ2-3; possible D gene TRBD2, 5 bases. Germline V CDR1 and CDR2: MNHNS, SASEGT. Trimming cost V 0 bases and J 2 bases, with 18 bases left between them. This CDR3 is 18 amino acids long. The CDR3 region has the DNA TGTGCCAGCAGTGAAGCCGCCCATGGTGGACGGGACACAGATACGCAGTATTTT. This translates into CASSEAAHGGRDTDTQYF.

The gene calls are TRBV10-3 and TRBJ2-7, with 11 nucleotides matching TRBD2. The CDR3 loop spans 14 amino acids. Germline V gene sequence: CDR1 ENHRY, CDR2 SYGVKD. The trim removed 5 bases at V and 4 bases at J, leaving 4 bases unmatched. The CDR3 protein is CAISLGLAEYEQYF. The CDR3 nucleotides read TGTGCCATCAGTCTGGGACTAGCGGAATACGAGCAGTACTTC.

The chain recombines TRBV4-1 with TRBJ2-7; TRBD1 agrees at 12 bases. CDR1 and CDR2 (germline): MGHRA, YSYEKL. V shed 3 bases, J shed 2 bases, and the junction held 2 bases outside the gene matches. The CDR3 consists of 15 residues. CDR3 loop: CASSQGTGGTYEQYF. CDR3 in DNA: TGCGCCAGCAGCCAGGGGACAGGGGGCACCTACGAGCAGTACTTC.

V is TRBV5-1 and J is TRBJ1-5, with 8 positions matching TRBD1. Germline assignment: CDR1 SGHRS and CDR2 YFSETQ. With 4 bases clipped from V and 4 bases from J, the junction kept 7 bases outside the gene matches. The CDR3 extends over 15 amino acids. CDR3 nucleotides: TGCGCCAGCAGCGACGGACAGGGCGATAATCAGCCCCAGCATTTT. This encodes CASSDGQGDNQPQHF.

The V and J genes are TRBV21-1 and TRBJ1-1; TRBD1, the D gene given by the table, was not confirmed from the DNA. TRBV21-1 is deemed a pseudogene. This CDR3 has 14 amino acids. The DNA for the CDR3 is TGTGCCAGCAGCAAAGGGCAGGGAAGGACTGAAGCTTTCTTT. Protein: CASSKGQGRTEAFF.

The CDR3 loop reads CASSDSGRSSGANVLTF. In DNA, the CDR3 is TGTGCCAGCAGTGACTCGGGCAGGAGCTCTGGGGCCAACGTCCTGACTTTC. This rearrangement joins TRBV6-4 to TRBJ2-6; D not resolved. The V end lost 0 bases, the J end lost 0 bases, and 9 bases lay between the germline ends. This CDR3 has 17 residues. Germline CDR1 and CDR2: MRHNA and SNTAGT.

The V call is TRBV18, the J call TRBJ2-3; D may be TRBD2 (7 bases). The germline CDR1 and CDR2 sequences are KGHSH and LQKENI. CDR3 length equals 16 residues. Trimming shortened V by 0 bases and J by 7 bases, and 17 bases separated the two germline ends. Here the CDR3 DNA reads TGTGCCAGCTCACCACCGGTCGAGGGGGGGGCCTATACGCAGTATTTT. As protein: CASSPPVEGGAYTQYF.

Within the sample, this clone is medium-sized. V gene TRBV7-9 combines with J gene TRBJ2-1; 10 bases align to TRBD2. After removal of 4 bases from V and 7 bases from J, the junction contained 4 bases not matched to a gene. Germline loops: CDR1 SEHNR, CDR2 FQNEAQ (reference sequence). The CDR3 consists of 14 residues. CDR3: CASSSASGGNEQFF. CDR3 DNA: TGTGCCAGCAGCTCGGCTAGCGGGGGAAATGAGCAGTTCTTC. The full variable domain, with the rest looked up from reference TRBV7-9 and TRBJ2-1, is DTGVSQNPRHKITKRGQNVTFRCDPISEHNRLYWYRQTLGQGPEFLTYFQNEAQLEKSRLLSDRFSAERPKGSFSTLEIQRTEQGDSAMYLCASSSASGGNEQFFGPGTRLTVL.

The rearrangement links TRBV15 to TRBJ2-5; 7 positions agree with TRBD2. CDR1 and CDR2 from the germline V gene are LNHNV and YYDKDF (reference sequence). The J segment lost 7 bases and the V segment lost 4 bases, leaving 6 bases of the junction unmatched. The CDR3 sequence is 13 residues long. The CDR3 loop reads CATSMTSLGTQYF. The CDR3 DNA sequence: TGTGCCACCAGCATGACTAGCTTGGGGACCCAGTACTTC.

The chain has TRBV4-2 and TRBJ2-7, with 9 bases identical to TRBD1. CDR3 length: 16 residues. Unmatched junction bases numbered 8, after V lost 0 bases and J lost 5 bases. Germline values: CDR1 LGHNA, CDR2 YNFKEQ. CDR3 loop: CASSQEGDRALNEQYF. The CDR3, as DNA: TGTGCCAGCAGCCAAGAAGGGGACAGGGCCCTTAACGAGCAGTACTTC.

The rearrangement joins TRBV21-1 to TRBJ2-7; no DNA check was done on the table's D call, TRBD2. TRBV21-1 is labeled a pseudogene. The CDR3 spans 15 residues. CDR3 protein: CASSSCRGGSYEQYF. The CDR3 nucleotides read TGTGCCAGCAGTTCGTGTCGGGGGGGCTCCTACGAGCAGTACTTC.